Listed here are 25 T cell receptor beta chains from one sample, sequenced in a study of metastatic and nonmetastatic thyroid tumors (dated by TCRdb to about 2020). No treatment had been received by any patient before thyroid surgery. Library generation was performed with PCR. Reads for this sample came from an Illumina HiSeq 4000. TCRdb reworked the public reads: Q25 trimming with fastp, MiXCR clone assembly, productive beta chains retained. The sample table lists roughly 50,000 clones, roughly 23% of them with a count of one. The top ten clones comprise approximately 3.8% of the sample. The sequencing sample was made of blood. Every receptor here comes from a male donor with papillary thyroid cancer or a benign thyroid nodule (not recorded which). Some clones in this sample may be carry-over from other donors' samples.

Comments on this clone: This could be a read error, since a much larger clone is one nucleotide away. This sequence joins TRBV7-6 and TRBJ1-1, with 9 bases that match TRBD1. J was trimmed by 14 bases and V by 4 bases; bases with no gene match: 11. In germline, CDR1 is SGHVS, CDR2 FNYEAQ. There are 13 residues in the CDR3. CDR3 sequence: CASSSTGGGGQFF. DNA of the CDR3: TGTGCCAGCAGCTCAACAGGGGGCGGGGGTCAGTTCTTT.

This clone turned up a few times. This sequence may be a read error, since a much larger clone differs from it by one base. The final CDR3 position lacks the conserved phenylalanine or tryptophan, pointing to a likely read error. The J gene is TRBJ2-5, the V gene TRBV7-9; D unclear. Germline V gene lookup returns CDR1 SEHNR and CDR2 FQNEAQ (reference sequence). The CDR3 has 11 residues. V lost 2 bases and J lost 5, with 3 bases in between. CDR3 in DNA: TGTGCCAGCAGCTTATACGAGACCCAGTACTCC. This sequence encodes CASSLYETQYS.

Ten or more counts support this clone. The V call is TRBV4-2, the J call TRBJ2-3; no clear D. There are 13 residues in the CDR3. From germline, CDR1 is LGHNA and CDR2 YNFKEQ. Trimming took 0 bases from V and 1 from J, leaving 2 bases between them. CDR3 amino acids: CASSQDRTDTQYF. The CDR3 DNA is TGTGCCAGCAGCCAAGACCGCACAGATACGCAGTATTTT.

The table lists this clone with many counts. The V gene is TRBV5-1, the J gene TRBJ2-1; 9 nucleotides match TRBD2. The germline gives CDR1 SGHRS, CDR2 YFSETQ. The CDR3 has 16 residues. V gave up 0 bases and J gave up 9 bases; unmatched junction bases: 10. CDR3 nucleotide sequence: TGCGCCAGCAGCTTGGTGGCTAGCGGGAAGGGAAGTGAGCAGTTCTTC. Translating it yields CASSLVASGKGSEQFF.

This clone showed up many times. V usage is TRBV6-1 and J usage is TRBJ1-5; D is perhaps TRBD1 (5 bases). The V end lost 6 bases, the J end lost 1 base, and 7 bases lay between the germline ends. Germline CDR1 and CDR2: MNHNS and SASEGT. The CDR3 is made up of 13 amino acids. This chain's CDR3 is CASSGQSNQPQHF. The CDR3 coding sequence is TGTGCCAGCAGCGGACAAAGCAATCAGCCCCAGCATTTT.

This clone was observed at least ten times. This chain uses TRBV4-1 with TRBJ2-1; no reliable D call. The V gene lost 0 bases and the J gene lost 10 bases, with 10 bases spanning the gap. CDR1 is MGHRA and CDR2 is YSYEKL in the germline V gene. The CDR3 spans 13 residues. CDR3 sequence: CASSQDVRKEQFF. The CDR3 DNA follows: TGCGCCAGCAGCCAAGATGTAAGGAAGGAGCAGTTCTTC.

This chain uses TRBV6-2 or TRBV6-3 with TRBJ1-5; D is unresolved. The end of the DNA fits TRBJ2-3 better, so the J call may be wrong. CDR1 and CDR2 from the germline V gene are MNHEY and SVGEGT. CDR3 size: 14 residues. Written as DNA, the CDR3 is TGTGCCAGCAGTTACGGGCAGACCGATCAGCCCCAGTATTTT. As protein: CASSYGQTDQPQYF.

This clone was picked up many times. CDR3 nucleotide sequence: TGCGCCAGCAGCTGGGGGACTAGTTACGAGCAGTACTTC. It yields the protein CASSWGTSYEQYF. The chain has TRBV5-1 and TRBJ2-7; 8 bases agree with TRBD2. Germline CDR1 is SGHRS and CDR2 is YFSETQ. V gave up 3 bases and J gave up 4 bases; unmatched junction bases: 3. The length of the CDR3 is 13 residues.

This clone was recorded at least ten times. This chain connects TRBV30 to TRBJ2-7, with D perhaps given as TRBD1 or TRBD2 (6 bases each). This CDR3 comprises 14 residues. V was trimmed by 2 bases and J by 4 bases, leaving 15 bases between them. CDR1 is GTSNPN, CDR2 SVGIG, per germline (reference sequence). CDR3 protein: CAWSSYGGRYEQYF. CDR3 bases: TGTGCCTGGAGTAGCTACGGGGGCAGATACGAGCAGTACTTC.

This clone was observed at least ten times. The CDR3 region is CASSPRGFGEKLFF. The CDR3 region has the DNA TGCGCCAGCAGCCCGAGGGGATTCGGTGAAAAACTGTTTTTT. This chain links TRBV5-1 with TRBJ1-4, with D possibly TRBD1 on 5 matching bases. The CDR3 runs 14 residues. Germline V gives CDR1 SGHRS, CDR2 YFSETQ. Trimming removed 4 bases from V and 7 bases from J, with 14 bases in between.

This clone was found many times. The CDR3 sequence: CASSTRGRGTEAFF. The CDR3 coding sequence is TGTGCCAGCAGCACTCGGGGGCGCGGAACTGAAGCTTTCTTT. The chain uses TRBV27 and TRBJ1-1, with D perhaps TRBD1 (6 bases). V was pared by 6 bases and J by 5 bases, with 16 bases between. Germline-derived CDR1 and CDR2 are MNHEY and SMNVEV (reference sequence). CDR3 length equals 14 residues.

At least ten counts were recorded for this clone. This sequence joins TRBV12-3 or TRBV12-4 and TRBJ1-3; 8 bases are a match to TRBD1. The CDR3 runs to 13 residues. Trimming removed 6 bases from V and 8 bases from J; junction bases left unmatched: 6. CDR3 DNA sequence: TGTGCCAGCAGACAGGGGGTAACGGACACCATATATTTT. It codes for CASRQGVTDTIYF.

The DNA of the CDR3 is TGCAGTGCTAGAGGACAGGGGTCCGTCACTAATGAAAAACTGTTTTTT. It is translated as CSARGQGSVTNEKLFF. V is TRBV20-1 and J is TRBJ1-4; 8 nucleotides align to TRBD1. Germline V gene sequence: CDR1 DFQATT, CDR2 SNEGSKA (reference sequence). The ends lost 1 base at V and 2 bases at J; junction bases unmatched: 6. CDR3 length: 16 amino acids.

This clone occurred many times. The chain joins TRBV30 to TRBJ2-7; D is unclear. Trimming took 5 bases from V and 0 from J, leaving 5 bases between them. The germline gives CDR1 GTSNPN, CDR2 SVGIG (reference sequence). The CDR3 is 11 residues long. CDR3: CAWAHSYEQYF. For the CDR3, the DNA is TGTGCCTGGGCCCACTCCTACGAGCAGTACTTC. The variable domain in full, completed from reference TRBV30 and TRBJ2-7, reads SQTIHQWPATLVQPVGSPLSLECTVEGTSNPNLYWYRQAAGRGLQLLFYSVGIGQISSEVPQNLSASRPQDRQFILSSKKLLLSDSGFYLCAWAHSYEQYFGPGTRLTVT.

This clone was picked up a small number of times. The same CDR3 also results from other DNA sequences found in this sample. The chain carries TRBV9 and TRBJ2-2; tentative D call: TRBD2 (6 bases). Per germline, CDR1 SGDLS and CDR2 YYNGEE. This CDR3 is 17 amino acids long. Trimming shortened V by 0 bases and J by 4 bases, and 16 bases separated the two germline ends. The CDR3 spells CASSVERTGVGTGELFF. CDR3 nucleotide sequence: TGTGCCAGCAGCGTAGAAAGGACGGGAGTTGGCACCGGGGAGCTGTTTTTT.

There are many counts of this clone. This chain links TRBV20-1 with TRBJ1-1; D is possibly TRBD1 (5 bases). Germline loops: CDR1 DFQATT, CDR2 SNEGSKA (reference sequence). This CDR3 comprises 15 residues. Trimming shortened V by 4 bases and J by 2 bases, and 17 bases separated the two germline ends. CDR3 amino acids: CSATQGRDYNTEAFF. The DNA of the CDR3 is TGCAGTGCTACGCAGGGACGTGATTATAACACTGAAGCTTTCTTT.

This clone was observed many times. This could be a read error, since a much larger clone is one nucleotide away. J is TRBJ2-2 and V is TRBV20-1; D is possibly TRBD1 (6 bases). CDR3 length: 14 residues. V dropped 0 bases and J dropped 6 bases, with 11 bases sitting between them. Germline V gives CDR1 DFQATT, CDR2 SNEGSKA (reference sequence). CDR3 nucleotides: TGCAGTGCTAGAGAAAACAGGGACGCCGGGGAGCTGTTTTTT. This encodes CSARENRDAGELFF.

This clone occurred a few times. One junction end does not reproduce the germline sequence, and a read error may be involved. At the DNA level, this CDR3 is encoded by other sequences in the same sample as well. This rearrangement joins TRBV6-1 to TRBJ2-3; 11 bases are shared with TRBD2. This CDR3 has 15 residues. Germline CDR1 reads MNHNS; CDR2 reads SASEGT. CDR3 in amino acids: CASSELAGAPDTQYF. The CDR3 DNA sequence: TGTGCCAGTAGTGAACTAGCGGGAGCACCAGATACGCAGTATTTT.

The chain joins TRBV18 to TRBJ1-1, with 9 bases aligning to TRBD1. CDR1 is KGHSH, CDR2 LQKENI, per germline. The CDR3 extends over 16 amino acids. With V trimmed by 2 bases and J by 2 bases, 6 bases remained unmatched. The CDR3 sequence is CASSPRGQGSNTEAFF. CDR3 DNA sequence: TGTGCCAGCTCACCAAGGGGACAGGGTTCTAACACTGAAGCTTTCTTT.

The gene calls are TRBV28 and TRBJ1-1, with D possibly matching TRBD1 (5 bases). Trimming pared 6 bases from V and 3 bases from J, leaving 11 bases between. CDR3 size: 13 residues. Germline V gene data show CDR1 as MDHEN and CDR2 as SYDVKM. The CDR3 bases are TGTGCCAGCAGCACCGGGACGCACACTGAAGCTTTCTTT. Translating it yields CASSTGTHTEAFF.

Comments on this clone: One junction end disagrees with the germline gene, perhaps due to a read error. The rearrangement joins TRBV15 to TRBJ1-5; 7 nucleotides agree with TRBD1. Germline CDR1 and CDR2: LNHNV and YYDKDF (reference sequence). CDR3 length equals 18 residues. The DNA of the CDR3 is TGTGCCACCAGCAGGGAGGCCCTGACAGGGTATAGCAGTCAGCCCCAGCATTTT. Amino acid sequence: CATSREALTGYSSQPQHF.

This clone was found many times. The chain uses TRBV6-1 and TRBJ2-5, with D perhaps TRBD1 (5 bases). The CDR3 runs to 14 residues. The V and J ends lost 8 bases and 1 base respectively, with 14 bases between them. CDR1 is MNHNS and CDR2 is SASEGT in the germline V gene. The CDR3 region is CASLTPRGQETQYF. In DNA form, the CDR3 reads TGTGCCAGCCTAACGCCTAGGGGCCAAGAGACCCAGTACTTC.

This clone was seen repeatedly, ten times or more. This chain uses TRBV5-1 with TRBJ2-3; perhaps TRBD2 as D (6 bases). Germline-derived CDR1 and CDR2 are SGHRS and YFSETQ. CDR3 length: 16 residues. The V and J ends lost 3 bases and 1 base respectively, with 15 bases between them. DNA for the CDR3: TGCGCCAGCAGCTCGAGGTCCGCTAGCGGCACAGATACGCAGTATTTT. It translates to CASSSRSASGTDTQYF.

The chain combines TRBV12-3 or TRBV12-4 with TRBJ1-1; the D is unclear. V lost 6 bases and J lost 6, with 8 bases in between. The CDR3 contains 11 residues. The CDR3: CASSARAEAFF. In DNA form, the CDR3 reads TGTGCCAGCAGCGCAAGGGCTGAAGCTTTCTTT.

This clone came up many times. The chain has TRBV9 and TRBJ2-1; 12 bases match TRBD2. CDR1 is SGDLS, CDR2 YYNGEE, per germline. V lost 4 bases to trimming and J lost 5 bases; unmatched junction nucleotides: 4. CDR3 length equals 15 residues. The CDR3 spells CASSPRTSGDNEQFF. The CDR3 DNA sequence: TGTGCCAGCAGCCCTAGGACTAGCGGGGACAATGAGCAGTTCTTC.